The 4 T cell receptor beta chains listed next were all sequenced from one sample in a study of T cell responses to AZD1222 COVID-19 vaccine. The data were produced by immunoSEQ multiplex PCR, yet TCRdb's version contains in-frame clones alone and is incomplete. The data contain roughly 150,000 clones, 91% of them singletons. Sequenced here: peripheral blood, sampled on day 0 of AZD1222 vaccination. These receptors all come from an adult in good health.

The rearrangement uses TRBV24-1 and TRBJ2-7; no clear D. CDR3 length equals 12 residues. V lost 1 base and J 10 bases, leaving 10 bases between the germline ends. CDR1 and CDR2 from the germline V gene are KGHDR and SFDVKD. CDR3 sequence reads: CATSDLGNRQYF. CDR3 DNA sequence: TGTGCCACCAGTGATTTAGGCAATCGCCAGTACTTC.

CDR3 nucleotides: TGTGCCAGCAGTTTATGGAAAGCAGGGGGCGATCCTGGCTACACCTTC. Its protein product is CASSLWKAGGDPGYTF. This chain joins TRBV28 and TRBJ1-2; 8 bases match TRBD1. The CDR3 is 16 amino acids. From germline, CDR1 is MDHEN and CDR2 SYDVKM. V shed 0 bases, J shed 7 bases, and the junction held 10 bases outside the gene matches.

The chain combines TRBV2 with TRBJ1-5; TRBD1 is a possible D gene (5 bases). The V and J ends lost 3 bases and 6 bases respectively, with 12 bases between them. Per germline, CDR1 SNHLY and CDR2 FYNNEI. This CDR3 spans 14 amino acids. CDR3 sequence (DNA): TGTGCCAGCAGTGACTACAGGCGCGGTCAGCCCCAGCATTTT. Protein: CASSDYRRGQPQHF.

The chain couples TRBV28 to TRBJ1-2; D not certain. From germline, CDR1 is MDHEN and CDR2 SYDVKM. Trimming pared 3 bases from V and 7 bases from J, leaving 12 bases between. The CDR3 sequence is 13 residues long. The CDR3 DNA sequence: TGTGCCAGCAGTTTTCCGGCGTCTATTGGCTACACCTTC. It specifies CASSFPASIGYTF.